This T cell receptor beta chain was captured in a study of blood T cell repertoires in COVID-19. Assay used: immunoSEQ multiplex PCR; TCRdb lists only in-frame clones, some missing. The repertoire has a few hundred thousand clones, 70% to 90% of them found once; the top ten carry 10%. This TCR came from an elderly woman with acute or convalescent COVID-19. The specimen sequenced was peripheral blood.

The CDR3 bases are TGTGCCAGCAGCCAAGGACTACCGGGACAGACCATGGACGCTTTCTTT. Translating gives CASSQGLPGQTMDAFF. This chain joins TRBV3-1 (or the pseudogene TRBV3-2) and TRBJ1-1, with 7 bases that match TRBD1. The CDR3 is 16 residues long. Germline V lookup: CDR1 LGHDT, CDR2 YNNKEL (reference sequence). J lost 11 bases, V lost 1 base, and 16 bases had no gene match.